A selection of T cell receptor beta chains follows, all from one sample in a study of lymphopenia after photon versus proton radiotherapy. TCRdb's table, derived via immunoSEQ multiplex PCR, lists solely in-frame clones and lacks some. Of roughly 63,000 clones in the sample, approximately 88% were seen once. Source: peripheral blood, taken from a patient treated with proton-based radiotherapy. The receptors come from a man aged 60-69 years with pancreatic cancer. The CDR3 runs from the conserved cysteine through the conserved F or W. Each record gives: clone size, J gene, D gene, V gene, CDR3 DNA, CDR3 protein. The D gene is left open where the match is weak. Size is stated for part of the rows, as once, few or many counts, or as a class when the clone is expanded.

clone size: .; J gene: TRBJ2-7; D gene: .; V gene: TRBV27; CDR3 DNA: TGTGCCAGCAGTTATGGCGGCAGGGGTAACGAGCAGTACTTC; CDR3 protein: CASSYGGRGNEQYF
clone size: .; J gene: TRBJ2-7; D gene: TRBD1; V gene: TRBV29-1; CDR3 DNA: TGCAGCGTTGTCAGGACAGGGAGCTCCTACGAGCAGTACTTC; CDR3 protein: CSVVRTGSSYEQYF
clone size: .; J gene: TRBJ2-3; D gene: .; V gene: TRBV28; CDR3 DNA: TGTGCCAGCAGCGATCGGCCCGGGGCGAGGACAACTACTACTAGCACAGATACGCAGTATTTT; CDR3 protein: CASSDRPGARTTTTSTDTQYF
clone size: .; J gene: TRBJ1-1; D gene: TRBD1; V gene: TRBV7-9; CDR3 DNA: TGTGCCAGCACCGGGTGGGGGACAGGGGATCCTGAAGCTTTCTTT; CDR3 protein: CASTGWGTGDPEAFF
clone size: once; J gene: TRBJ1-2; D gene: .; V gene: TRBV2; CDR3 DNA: TGTGCCAGCAGTGAATGGCACAGAGCTAACTATGGCTACACCTTC; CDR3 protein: CASSEWHRANYGYTF
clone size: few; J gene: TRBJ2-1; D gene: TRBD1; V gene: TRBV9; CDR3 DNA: TGTGCCAGCAGCGGTAGACAGGGGGGAGCTAGGTACAATGAGCAGTTCTTC; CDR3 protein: CASSGRQGGARYNEQFF
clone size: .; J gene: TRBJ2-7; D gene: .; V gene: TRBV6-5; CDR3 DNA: TGTGCCAGCAGTTACACCTATAGCTCCTACGAGCAGTACTTC; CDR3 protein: CASSYTYSSYEQYF
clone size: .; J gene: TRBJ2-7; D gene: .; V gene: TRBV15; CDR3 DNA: TGTGCCACCAGCCAGGACTACGGATACGAGCAGTACTTC; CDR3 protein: CATSQDYGYEQYF
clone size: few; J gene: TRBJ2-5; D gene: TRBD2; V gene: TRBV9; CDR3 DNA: TGTGCCAGCAGCCCTAGCGGGGGACACAGCGGGGAGACCCAGTACTTC; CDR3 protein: CASSPSGGHSGETQYF
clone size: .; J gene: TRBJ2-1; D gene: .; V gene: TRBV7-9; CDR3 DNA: TGTGCCAGCAGCTTGGTGGGAAGTCAGTTCTTC; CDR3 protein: CASSLVGSQFF
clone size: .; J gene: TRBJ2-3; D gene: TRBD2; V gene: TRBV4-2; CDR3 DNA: TGTGCCAGCAGCCCTCCCGAGGGGACGAGGACTAGCGGGCGCACAGATACGCAGTATTTT; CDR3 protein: CASSPPEGTRTSGRTDTQYF
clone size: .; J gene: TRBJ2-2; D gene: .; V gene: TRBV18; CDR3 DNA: TGTGCCAGCTCAGTGAGGACCGGGGAGCTGTTTTTT; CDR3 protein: CASSVRTGELFF
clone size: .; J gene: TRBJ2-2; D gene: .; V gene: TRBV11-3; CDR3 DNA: TGTGCCAGCAGCTTGGGCATAGGTTGGACAGTCCCGAACACCGGGGAGCTGTTTTTT; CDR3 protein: CASSLGIGWTVPNTGELFF
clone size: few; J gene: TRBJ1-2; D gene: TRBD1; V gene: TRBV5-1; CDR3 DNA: TGCGCCAGCAGCATACAGGGGGCGAAAGGCTACACCTTC; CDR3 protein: CASSIQGAKGYTF
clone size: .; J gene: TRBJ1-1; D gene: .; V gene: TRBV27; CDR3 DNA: TGTGCCAGCAGCCTCCGAGTGGGTTCGATGAACACTGAAGCTTTCTTT; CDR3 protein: CASSLRVGSMNTEAFF
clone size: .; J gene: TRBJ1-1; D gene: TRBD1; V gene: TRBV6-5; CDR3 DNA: TGTGCCAGCAGTGAGATGACAGGGCGGCCTGAAGCTTTCTTT; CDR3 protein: CASSEMTGRPEAFF
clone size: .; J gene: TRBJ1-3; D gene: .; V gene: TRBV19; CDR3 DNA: TGTGCCAGTAGTTCGGGACTCCCAATTGGAAACACCATATATTTT; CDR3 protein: CASSSGLPIGNTIYF